A selection of T cell receptor beta chains follows, all from one sample in a study of blood T cell repertoires in COVID-19. The data were produced by immunoSEQ multiplex PCR, yet TCRdb's version contains in-frame clones alone and is incomplete. The sample gives tens of thousands of clones, 85% to 90% of which show up once; roughly 5% is in the top ten. Sequenced: peripheral blood. The receptors shown here come from a man in his 60s with active COVID-19. The CDR3 runs from the conserved cysteine through the conserved F or W. A D gene is named only where the DNA matches it firmly. Only part of the rows carry a size: once, few, many, or a class if the clone is expanded.

>TRBV2|NA|TRBD2|TRBJ2-7
TGTGCCAGCATTGCTAGCGGGTACGAGCAGTACTTC
CASIASGYEQYF
>TRBV4-1|once|NA|TRBJ2-1
TGCGCCAGCAGCACCCGGGACTCGAGCTCCTACAATGAGCAGTTCTTC
CASSTRDSSSYNEQFF
>TRBV9|NA|NA|TRBJ2-2
TGTGCCAGCAGCGGACGTCAAGGGGGGAACACCGGGGAGCTGTTTTTT
CASSGRQGGNTGELFF
>TRBV27|once|TRBD2|TRBJ2-7
TGTGCCAGCAGTTTAGCTAGCGGAAACGAGCAGTACTTC
CASSLASGNEQYF
>TRBV28|few|TRBD1|TRBJ1-6
TGTGCCACCATACAGGGGAATAATTCACCCCTCCACTTT
CATIQGNNSPLHF
>TRBV18|NA|TRBD1|TRBJ1-4
TGTGCCAGCTCACCGGGACAGACTGAAAAACTGTTTTTT
CASSPGQTEKLFF
>TRBV18|NA|TRBD1|TRBJ2-7
TGTGCCAGCTCAGAGGGGACAGGGCCCTACGAGCAGTACTTC
CASSEGTGPYEQYF
>TRBV28|NA|TRBD2|TRBJ2-3
TGTGCCAGCAGCACTCCACTAGCGGGACTCACAGATACGCAGTATTTT
CASSTPLAGLTDTQYF
>TRBV5-4|NA|TRBD1|TRBJ1-4
TGTGCCAGCAGCTCCACAGGGGTCGGAGAAAAACTGTTTTTT
CASSSTGVGEKLFF
>TRBV30|once|NA|TRBJ2-7
TGTGCCTGGAAACCATTCGGGGGGCAATCCTACGAGCAGTACTTC
CAWKPFGGQSYEQYF
>TRBV7-8|few|NA|TRBJ1-1
TGTGCCAGCAGCCCTAGTGAATTT
CASSPSEF
>TRBV24-1|NA|NA|TRBJ2-7
TGTGCCACCAACGGGACAAACTCCTACGAGCAGTACTTC
CATNGTNSYEQYF
>TRBV28|NA|NA|TRBJ1-5
TGTGCCAGCGGACGGGATAGCAATCAGCCCCAGCATTTT
CASGRDSNQPQHF
>TRBV4-2|NA|NA|TRBJ1-3
TGTGCCAGCAGCCAAGAGGGAATAGGGGCTTCTGGAAACACCATATATTTT
CASSQEGIGASGNTIYF
>TRBV4-1|once|TRBD1|TRBJ2-7
TGCGCCAGCAGCAAAGGGACAGGCACCTACGAGCAGTACTTC
CASSKGTGTYEQYF
>TRBV3-1/TRBV3-2|NA|TRBD2|TRBJ2-1
TGTGCCAGCAGCCGCCTAGCGGAAGCCTACAATGAGCAGTTCTTC
CASSRLAEAYNEQFF
>TRBV2|NA|NA|TRBJ2-5
TGTGCCAGCAGCGCGGGGGCAGAGACCCAGTACTTC
CASSAGAETQYF
>TRBV5-1|NA|NA|TRBJ2-3
TGCGCCAGCAGCGGCGGACAGCCAGATACGCAGTATTTT
CASSGGQPDTQYF
>TRBV7-2|NA|NA|TRBJ2-6
TGTGCCAGCAGCTCTGACAGCCTCTCTGGGGCCAACGTCCTGACTTTC
CASSSDSLSGANVLTF
>TRBV7-2|NA|NA|TRBJ2-7
TGTGCCAGCAGCTTGGGGCCCGGGAGCGAGCAGTACTTC
CASSLGPGSEQYF
>TRBV7-2|NA|TRBD2|TRBJ2-7
TGTGCCAGCAGCCCGAGGACTAGCGGGAGTTACGAGCAGTACTTC
CASSPRTSGSYEQYF
>TRBV5-6|NA|NA|TRBJ2-7
TGTGCCAGCAGCTTGGACAGGGCCAGAGAGCAGTACTTC
CASSLDRAREQYF
>TRBV5-4|NA|TRBD1|TRBJ1-1
TGTGCCAGCAGCGAGCAAACAGGGGGCCGGAACACTGAAGCTTTCTTT
CASSEQTGGRNTEAFF
>TRBV28|NA|NA|TRBJ2-7
TGTGCCAGCACCTTCGGGCAAGGAGGCTACGAGCAGTACTTC
CASTFGQGGYEQYF
>TRBV7-2|NA|NA|TRBJ2-5
TGTGCCAGCAGCTTAGTAAGCGGGCCCCCGCAGACCCAGTACTTC
CASSLVSGPPQTQYF
>TRBV19|NA|TRBD2|TRBJ2-1
TGTGCCAGTAGTCGGACTAGCGGAATCTACAATGAGCAGTTCTTC
CASSRTSGIYNEQFF
>TRBV28|NA|NA|TRBJ2-3
TGTGCCAGCAGTTCGAAGCGTGCTAGCACAGATACGCAGTATTTT
CASSSKRASTDTQYF
>TRBV12-3/TRBV12-4|NA|TRBD1|TRBJ2-1
TGTGCCAGCAGTGACAGGGGGCGCGATGAGCAGTTCTTC
CASSDRGRDEQFF
>TRBV19|few|NA|TRBJ1-5
TGTGCCAGTAGTTTGAGAACAGACAATCAGCCCCAGCATTTT
CASSLRTDNQPQHF
>TRBV19|NA|TRBD2|TRBJ2-6
TGTGCCAGTGGGAGACTAAGCGGGAGGGCTGGGGCCAACGTCCTGACTTTC
CASGRLSGRAGANVLTF
>TRBV3-1/TRBV3-2|NA|TRBD1|TRBJ2-3
TGTGCCAGCAGCCAAATCTTACCACAGGGGGCATTCGCAGATACGCAGTATTTT
CASSQILPQGAFADTQYF
>TRBV7-9|few|NA|TRBJ2-7
TGTGCCAGCAGCTCAGGTCCGCCCTACGAGCAGTACTTC
CASSSGPPYEQYF
>TRBV7-4|NA|NA|TRBJ1-5
TGTGCCAGCACCGGGTTCGAGTGTCAGCCCCAGCATTTT
CASTGFECQPQHF
>TRBV11-1|NA|NA|TRBJ2-5
TGTGCCAGCAGCTTTGCGTACCAAGAGACCCAGTACTTC
CASSFAYQETQYF
>TRBV10-3|NA|TRBD1|TRBJ2-7
TGTGCCATCAGTGAGGTAGGGACAGGGGACCCCTACGAGCAGTACTTC
CAISEVGTGDPYEQYF
>TRBV21-1|NA|NA|TRBJ1-2
TGTGCCAGCAGCCTCCCGGTCCACAGGGGGCAACCGGATGGCTATGGCTACACCTTC
CASSLPVHRGQPDGYGYTF
>TRBV5-1|few|TRBD2|TRBJ2-7
TGCGCCAGCAGCTTACCTAGCGGGAGCTCCGAGCAGTACTTC
CASSLPSGSSEQYF
>TRBV5-1|NA|NA|TRBJ2-4
TGCGCCAGCAGCTTGGAGGACAGACAAAAGGATATTCAGTACTTC
CASSLEDRQKDIQYF
>TRBV9|few|TRBD2|TRBJ2-3
TGTGCCAGCAGCATGACGGTGGGGCGGGAGGAGGCAGATACGCAGTATTTT
CASSMTVGREEADTQYF
>TRBV5-1|NA|NA|TRBJ2-7
TGCGCCAGCAGCACGGTGGGCCCTACCTACGAGCAGTACTTC
CASSTVGPTYEQYF
>TRBV6-5|NA|TRBD2|TRBJ2-1
TGTGCCAGCACCCGGCCTAGCGGCAGTGAGCAGTTCTTC
CASTRPSGSEQFF
>TRBV18|NA|TRBD2|TRBJ2-1
TGTGCCAGCTCCTCGTTGGCTAGCGGGAGCTCTTCCTACAATGAGCAGTTCTTC
CASSSLASGSSSYNEQFF